This T cell receptor (beta chain) was recovered during a study of blood T cell repertoires in COVID-19 (dated by TCRdb to the early 2020s). Describing the broader study: The collaborator samples originated in the United States, Italy and Spain and spanned the acute and convalescent phases of COVID-19. A freely available public database, intended as a resource for researchers studying the immune response to SARS-CoV-2, is where the repertoires were released. The material from the prospective study consisted of cDNA or gDNA derived from T cells, B-cell-depleted T cells, or PBMCs. The sample metadata nearly always contained a de-identified subject ID, COVID-19 status, age in years and sex. Where HLA class I and class II types were available, the types were taken from metadata supplied by the sample provider, not from assay-based typing. Subjects who had been exposed to COVID-19, were actively infected with it, or had recovered from it provided the deeply sampled blood TCRbeta repertoires that made up the dataset. The samples were drawn from the first 160 participants of the ongoing ImmuneRACE study and from 1,254 subjects provided by 6 global collaborators.

Only a few counts were recorded for this clone. This clone's antigen is unknown. Base qualities are not recorded, but no much larger clone differs from it by a single base. TCRbeta CDR3 regions were amplified from genomic DNA by means of the immunoSEQ Assay, a bias-controlled multiplex PCR. The authors' analysis ran thus. The number of nucleated cells in each sample was estimated from the amplification of reference gene primers within the assay. To quantify the absolute abundance of each unique TCRbeta CDR3 rearrangement, sequence reads were collapsed and filtered. For each sample, productive Simpson clonality was calculated by taking the square root of Simpson's diversity index across productive rearrangements. TCRdb carries this immuneACCESS record with in-frame sequences only. Its versions omit some clonotypes, under half of them owing to an unresolved V gene in the studies checked, with the rest unexplained. Clonal size and the V and J genes are those of that table, whereas D and trimming came from the DNA. For this sample there are 55,000 to 75,000 clones; 81% appear just once. Of the sample, 9.2% is held by the ten largest clones.

What the study reported, not specific to this receptor: The amount of clinical and demographic metadata varied by source and participant and was provided uncurated.

Trimming removed 8 bases from V and 4 bases from J, leaving 20 bases between the germline ends. CDR1 and CDR2 are drawn from the germline V gene: SGHVS, FNYEAQ. Counted from cysteine to phenylalanine, this CDR3 has 15 amino acids. Left in the record is the CDR3 DNA by itself, 45 bases read in frame from the first base. Whole blood was collected in K2EDTA tubes by collaborating institutions according to the institutions' own protocols. For TCRbeta analysis, collaborators shipped samples in one of three forms: frozen whole blood, isolated PBMCs, or DNA extracted from either of those sample types. Rearrangement joined TRBV7-6 to TRBJ2-5, and TRBD2 may be the D gene, going by 7 matching bases. The sequenced material came from peripheral blood. The sequence was obtained from a human donor in a cohort sampled during active COVID-19. The CDR3 region reads CASGARGALGETQYF. The DNA sequence is as follows: TGTGCCAGCGGGGCTCGGGGGGCATTAGGAGAGACCCAGTACTTC.